The 30 T cell receptor beta chains in this list originate from one sample, sequenced in a study of blood T cell repertoires in COVID-19. Clones were read by immunoSEQ multiplex PCR, and TCRdb kept only the in-frame ones, dropping some. Of around 390,000 clones in the sample, approximately 87% were seen once. The sample consisted of PBMCs or T cells enriched from blood (not recorded which). The receptors derive from a woman aged 50 to 60 who had recovered from COVID-19.

The chain is built from TRBV5-1 and TRBJ1-3, with a possible D match to TRBD1 (6 bases). CDR3 size: 16 residues. Looked up from germline, CDR1 is SGHRS and CDR2 is YFSETQ. V shed 3 bases and J shed 3 bases, with 16 bases lying between them. The CDR3 DNA is TGCGCCAGCAGCTGGGGGCCGGCGGATGGTGGAAACACCATATATTTT. This codes for CASSWGPADGGNTIYF.

The chain recombines TRBV24-1 with TRBJ2-5, with D perhaps matching TRBD2 (7 bases). The CDR3 extends over 13 amino acids. Germline assignment: CDR1 KGHDR and CDR2 SFDVKD. Trimming stripped 10 bases from V and 4 bases from J, with 15 bases between. DNA for the CDR3: TGTGCCACTTCTAAAGGGGGGGGAGAGACCCAGTACTTC. The encoded protein is CATSKGGGETQYF.

The V call is TRBV7-8, the J call TRBJ1-5, with 7 positions matching TRBD1. The trim removed 2 bases at V and 0 bases at J, leaving 7 bases unmatched. This CDR3 contains 17 residues. Germline loops: CDR1 SGHVS, CDR2 FQNEAQ. The CDR3 DNA sequence: TGTGCCAGCAGCTTATATCGTGACAGGGATAGCAATCAGCCCCAGCATTTT. The encoded protein is CASSLYRDRDSNQPQHF.

The rearrangement uses TRBV11-1 and TRBJ2-1; TRBD2 might be the D (6 bases). V lost 5 bases and J lost 0, with 14 bases in between. Germline V gives CDR1 SGHAT, CDR2 FQDESV (reference sequence). The CDR3 has 16 amino acids. CDR3 nucleotides: TGTGCCAGCAGCATCGAGCGGGCAAGCTCCTACAATGAGCAGTTCTTC. It codes for CASSIERASSYNEQFF.

The chain carries TRBV30 and TRBJ1-5; TRBD1 is a possible D gene (6 bases). CDR1 GTSNPN and CDR2 SVGIG come from the germline V gene (reference sequence). The CDR3 runs 15 residues. Trimming stripped 8 bases from V and 3 bases from J, with 20 bases between. The CDR3 bases are TGTGCCGGCGCCAAGAGTGGGACACTCAATCAGCCCCAGCATTTT. It is translated as CAGAKSGTLNQPQHF.

J is TRBJ2-3 and V is TRBV7-9, with TRBD2 identical over 11 bases. CDR3 size: 16 residues. V shed 5 bases, J shed 2 bases, and the junction held 6 bases outside the gene matches. The germline gives CDR1 SEHNR, CDR2 FQNEAQ (reference sequence). CDR3 loop: CASSVSGGVLTDTQYF. The CDR3 bases are TGTGCCAGCAGCGTTAGCGGGGGGGTACTCACAGATACGCAGTATTTT.

The chain joins TRBV4-3 to TRBJ1-6; D is undetermined. Germline CDR1 reads LGHNA; CDR2 reads YSLEER. The CDR3 has 14 residues. V was trimmed by 1 base and J by 10 bases, leaving 11 bases between them. The CDR3 here is CASSQARVGSPLHF. In nucleotides, the CDR3 is TGCGCCAGCAGCCAAGCGCGGGTTGGCTCACCCCTCCACTTT.

This chain uses TRBV6-5 with TRBJ2-7, with 10 nucleotides matching TRBD2. This CDR3 contains 14 residues. Germline loops: CDR1 MNHEY, CDR2 SVGAGI. Trimming at V came to 6 bases and at J to 7 bases, leaving 9 bases not matched to a gene. The CDR3, as DNA: TGTGCCAGCAGACCCGGACTAGCGGCGAGGGAGCAGTACTTC. Amino acid sequence: CASRPGLAAREQYF.

The chain employs TRBV19 and TRBJ2-5, with TRBD1 matching 8 bases. V dropped 5 bases and J dropped 4; count of bases not matched to a gene: 6. The CDR3 extends over 14 amino acids. The germline V gene has CDR1 LNHDA and CDR2 SQIVND (reference sequence). The DNA of the CDR3 is TGTGCCAGTAGTGTCGGACAGGGACTAGAGACCCAGTACTTC. Translating it yields CASSVGQGLETQYF.

For this clone: At one boundary the junction diverges from the germline segment, which might be a read error. The J gene is TRBJ1-2, the V gene TRBV19; 7 bases align to TRBD1. The CDR3 is 13 amino acids. The germline gives CDR1 LNHDA, CDR2 SQIVND (reference sequence). The CDR3 DNA reads as TGTGCCAGTCGTTACGAACAGGGGAGCTACCCTTTCTTC. Its translation: CASRYEQGSYPFF.

This CDR3 is CASRVDRGKTQPQHF. The CDR3 bases are TGTGCCAGCAGAGTAGACAGGGGTAAAACTCAGCCCCAGCATTTT. This sequence joins TRBV2 and TRBJ1-5; TRBD1 matches at 8 bases. The CDR3 loop spans 15 amino acids. Germline V gives CDR1 SNHLY, CDR2 FYNNEI. After removal of 6 bases from V and 6 bases from J, the junction contained 10 bases not matched to a gene.

The genes are TRBV30 and TRBJ1-6; 7 bases are a match to TRBD1. Germline V lookup: CDR1 GTSNPN, CDR2 SVGIG (reference sequence). V lost 3 bases and J lost 8; bases outside the gene matches: 10. The length of the CDR3 is 15 residues. The CDR3 DNA reads as TGTGCCTGGAGGTGGTGGGGGCAGGGGGATTCACCCCTCCACTTT. Translation gives CAWRWWGQGDSPLHF.

V is TRBV27 and J is TRBJ2-1; D is perhaps TRBD2 (5 bases). Germline-derived CDR1 and CDR2 are MNHEY and SMNVEV (reference sequence). Trimming stripped 2 bases from V and 0 bases from J, with 5 bases between. The CDR3 is made up of 14 amino acids. The CDR3 DNA follows: TGTGCCAGCAGTTTAGGGAGCTCCTACAATGAGCAGTTCTTC. As protein: CASSLGSSYNEQFF.

The rearrangement uses TRBV5-1 and TRBJ1-2; 9 bases align to TRBD1. V was pared by 6 bases and J by 7 bases, with 16 bases of the junction left unmatched. The CDR3 covers 16 residues. Germline CDR1 and CDR2: SGHRS and YFSETQ. The CDR3 bases are TGCGCCAGCACCGAGGCCGCTCCCGGGACAGGGACTGGCTACACCTTC. This translates into CASTEAAPGTGTGYTF.

A note on this clone: Different DNA sequences within this sample yield the same CDR3. The genes are TRBV5-5 and TRBJ1-2, with D possibly TRBD1 on 6 matching bases. V dropped 0 bases and J dropped 6 bases, with 6 bases sitting between them. Germline V gene sequence: CDR1 SGHKS, CDR2 YYEKEE (reference sequence). The CDR3 length is 12 residues. The DNA for the CDR3 is TGTGCCAGCAGCTTGGACAGGGATGGCTACACCTTC. As protein: CASSLDRDGYTF.

This chain uses TRBV28 with TRBJ2-7; possible D gene TRBD2, 6 bases. Trimming removed 6 bases from V and 3 bases from J, with 12 bases in between. Germline V lookup: CDR1 MDHEN, CDR2 SYDVKM. The CDR3 loop spans 13 amino acids. The CDR3 DNA sequence: TGTGCCAGCAGGGGGACTGGGGACTACGAGCAGTACTTC. This translates into CASRGTGDYEQYF.

The chain uses TRBV3-1 (or the pseudogene TRBV3-2) and TRBJ2-1; 8 bases map to TRBD2. CDR1 and CDR2 from the germline V gene are LGHDT and YNNKEL (reference sequence). Unmatched junction bases numbered 3, after V lost 1 base and J lost 7 bases. This CDR3 comprises 14 residues. CDR3 DNA sequence: TGTGCCAGCAGCCAAGCGGGGGGGCGTAATGAGCAGTTCTTC. Protein: CASSQAGGRNEQFF.

This clone came up once. Sequence at one end of the junction differs from germline and may be a read error. The chain uses TRBV7-8 and TRBJ2-5; 9 bases are a match to TRBD2. Germline assignment: CDR1 SGHVS and CDR2 FQNEAQ. This CDR3 is 17 amino acids long. DNA of the CDR3: TGTGCCAGCACCTTACCTCGGACTAGCGAGAGGAGAGAGACCCAGTACTTC. Its translation is CASTLPRTSERRETQYF.

This clone has a single count. CDR3 amino acids: CASSLAGGSNYGYTF. In DNA form, the CDR3 reads TGTGCCAGCTCACTGGCCGGGGGTAGTAACTATGGCTACACCTTC. The V and J genes are TRBV18 and TRBJ1-2; tentatively, D is TRBD1 (5 bases). Trimming stripped 4 bases from V and 1 base from J, with 13 bases between. The CDR3 loop spans 15 amino acids. Germline-derived CDR1 and CDR2 are KGHSH and LQKENI.

J is TRBJ2-5 and V is TRBV2, with 9 nucleotides matching TRBD2. V lost 3 bases, J lost 2 bases, and 4 bases stayed unmatched. Germline V gives CDR1 SNHLY, CDR2 FYNNEI. This CDR3 contains 15 residues. CDR3 sequence: CASSDLAGGQETQYF. The CDR3 DNA sequence: TGTGCCAGCAGTGATCTGGCGGGGGGGCAAGAGACCCAGTACTTC.

This sequence joins TRBV5-6 and TRBJ2-5, with D possibly TRBD1 on 6 matching bases. The CDR3 runs 15 residues. Between the trimmed V and J ends, which lost 2 bases and 5 bases, there was a span of 16 bases. CDR1 is SGHDT and CDR2 is YYEEEE in the germline V gene. The DNA for the CDR3 is TGTGCCAGCAGCTTAGATACAGGGATGGCGGAGACCCAGTACTTC. Protein sequence: CASSLDTGMAETQYF.

The chain combines TRBV7-9 with TRBJ1-3; 9 bases agree with TRBD1. This CDR3 has 19 amino acids. V lost 6 bases and J lost 0; bases outside the gene matches: 15. Germline V gives CDR1 SEHNR, CDR2 FQNEAQ (reference sequence). In DNA form, the CDR3 reads TGTGCCAGCAGTACCGGGACAGGGAATTTCCCCCTCTCTGGAAACACCATATATTTT. Encoded protein: CASSTGTGNFPLSGNTIYF.

This clone turned up a few times. The chain combines TRBV5-5 with TRBJ1-4; D is unresolved. The V and J ends lost 0 bases and 4 bases respectively, with 10 bases between them. Germline assignment: CDR1 SGHKS and CDR2 YYEKEE (reference sequence). The CDR3 is 15 amino acids. This chain's CDR3 is CASSLAHGGNEKLFF. The CDR3 DNA sequence: TGTGCCAGCAGCTTGGCCCACGGAGGTAATGAAAAACTGTTTTTT.

The chain has TRBV7-2 and TRBJ1-5, with TRBD1 as a possible D gene (6 bases). The ends were cut back, 2 bases at V and 0 bases at J, with 14 bases in the middle. The CDR3 consists of 17 residues. Germline CDR1 reads SGHTA; CDR2 reads FQGNSA. The chain's CDR3 is CASSLLGQYYSNQPQHF. CDR3 nucleotides: TGTGCCAGCAGCTTATTGGGACAATATTATAGCAATCAGCCCCAGCATTTT.

The chain joins TRBV28 to TRBJ2-7; D possibly corresponds to TRBD1 (7 bases). Germline lookup yields CDR1 MDHEN and CDR2 SYDVKM. Between the trimmed V and J ends, which lost 4 bases and 0 bases, there was a span of 13 bases. This CDR3 is built from 15 residues. The CDR3 sequence: CASSSQGGSSYEQYF. The CDR3 nucleotides read TGTGCCAGCAGTTCCCAGGGGGGAAGCTCCTACGAGCAGTACTTC. The full variable domain, its missing parts supplied by reference TRBV28 and TRBJ2-7, is DVKVTQSSRYLVKRTGEKVFLECVQDMDHENMFWYRQDPGLGLRLIYFSYDVKMKEKGDIPEGYSVSREKKERFSLILESASTNQTSMYLCASSSQGGSSYEQYFGPGTRLTVT.

The chain carries TRBV6-5 and TRBJ1-5; the D is unclear. The CDR3 contains 14 residues. Germline lookup yields CDR1 MNHEY and CDR2 SVGAGI. V was pared by 5 bases and J by 6 bases, with 14 bases between. CDR3 nucleotide sequence: TGTGCCAGCAGTCTCGGGAGGGTGGCTCAGCCCCAGCATTTT. Translating it yields CASSLGRVAQPQHF.

The chain carries TRBV2 and TRBJ2-2; 8 nucleotides match TRBD1. V shed 6 bases, J shed 4 bases, and the junction held 4 bases outside the gene matches. This CDR3 has 14 residues. The V gene's germline CDR1 is SNHLY and CDR2 FYNNEI. This CDR3 is CASSRDRGTGELFF. CDR3 nucleotide sequence: TGTGCCAGCAGCCGTGACAGGGGCACCGGGGAGCTGTTTTTT.

The rearrangement uses TRBV7-6 and TRBJ2-3; 7 bases match TRBD2. The junction had 22 bases not matched to a gene; V was cut back by 4 bases and J by 9 bases. CDR1 is SGHVS, CDR2 FNYEAQ, per germline. CDR3 length: 18 amino acids. The CDR3: CASSSGRFVAGVSPTQYF. The DNA of the CDR3 is TGTGCCAGCAGCTCTGGCCGGTTCGTTGCGGGGGTTTCCCCAACGCAGTATTTT.

The chain combines TRBV27 with TRBJ2-7, with TRBD1 as a possible D gene (6 bases). V gave up 7 bases and J gave up 3 bases, with 16 bases separating them. This CDR3 region has 14 residues. Germline V gene lookup returns CDR1 MNHEY and CDR2 SMNVEV (reference sequence). The CDR3 protein is CASKSGHLGYEQYF. Here the CDR3 DNA reads TGTGCCAGCAAATCGGGACACCTCGGCTACGAGCAGTACTTC.

This chain links TRBV5-1 with TRBJ2-6; the D gene is possibly TRBD1 (6 bases). CDR3 length equals 16 residues. CDR1 is SGHRS, CDR2 YFSETQ, per germline. Between the trimmed V and J ends, which lost 6 bases and 1 base, there was a span of 14 bases. CDR3 amino acids: CASKDRPNSGANVLTF. The CDR3 nucleotides are TGCGCCAGCAAGGACAGACCAAATTCTGGGGCCAACGTCCTGACTTTC.